This TCR beta chain originates from a study of blood T cell repertoires in COVID-19. In the study overall: Donors in the United States, Italy and Spain gave samples during acute or convalescent COVID-19. PBMCs, B-cell-depleted T cells, or T cells were the source of the cDNA or gDNA that made up the material.

Under the authors' procedure: By means of reference gene primer amplification, nucleated cell counts were estimated. Some clones are missing from TCRdb's copy, which holds only in-frame ones; the method was immunoSEQ multiplex PCR. V and J calls and clone size follow that table, whereas D and trimming were derived from the DNA. The sample shows 35,000 to 40,000 clones, around 90% of them seen only once. The CDR3 extends over 14 amino acids. Germline lookup yields CDR1 MGHRA and CDR2 YSYEKL. V lost 1 base and J lost 5, with 9 bases in between. The chain carries TRBV4-1 and TRBJ1-5; no firm D call. The sample taken for sequencing was peripheral blood. The origin of this receptor is a man between 65 and 85 years old with acute or convalescent COVID-19. DNA of the CDR3: TGCGCCAGCAGCCAAGTTACCCCGGATCAGCCCCAGCATTTT. It encodes CASSQVTPDQPQHF.